These 28 T cell receptor beta chains were sequenced from one sample in a study of T-cell memory formation after mild COVID-19. TCRdb reanalysed the 5' RACE reads using MiXCR and keeps one entry per CDR3 protein. This table holds about 150,000 distinct CDR3 sequences, 10% to 15% found once. The material sequenced was PBMCs or a T cell subset sorted from them (not recorded which). The receptors were sampled from a man aged 18 to 30 who had mild COVID-19 (a few samples of this study predate the infection). Cell type and time point are not known.

This clonotype has just a few counts. The chain is built from TRBV19 and TRBJ2-7, with D unclear. This CDR3 is built from 12 residues. V gave up 9 bases and J gave up 4 bases, with 13 bases separating them. The V gene's germline CDR1 is LNHDA and CDR2 SQIVND (reference sequence). The CDR3 loop is CARKSDGYEQYV. In DNA, the CDR3 is TGTGCCAGGAAGAGTGACGGGTACGAGCAGTACGTC.

The chain recombines TRBV27 with TRBJ2-5; tentative D call: TRBD2 (6 bases). This CDR3 spans 12 amino acids. The germline V gene encodes CDR1 MNHEY and CDR2 SMNVEV (reference sequence). Trimming shortened V by 8 bases and J by 1 base, and 8 bases separated the two germline ends. The CDR3 is CASAGIQETQYF. CDR3 nucleotides: TGTGCCAGCGCGGGGATCCAAGAGACCCAGTACTTC.

This clonotype was detected only once. V usage is TRBV27 and J usage is TRBJ1-1, with D perhaps matching TRBD1 (6 bases). The germline CDR1 and CDR2 sequences are MNHEY and SMNVEV (reference sequence). V gave up 4 bases and J gave up 1 base, with 13 bases separating them. CDR3 size: 15 residues. The CDR3 spells CASSSIGGQNTEAFF. DNA of the CDR3: TGTGCCAGCAGTTCCATTGGGGGGCAGAACACTGAAGCTTTCTTT.

This clonotype showed up just a few times. The chain couples TRBV6-5 to TRBJ1-1; possible D gene TRBD1, 6 bases. CDR1 is MNHEY, CDR2 SVGAGI, per germline. This CDR3 has 12 amino acids. V was pared by 5 bases and J by 11 bases, with 15 bases between. The CDR3 sequence: CASSLQGLVAFF. CDR3 nucleotides: TGTGCCAGCAGTCTACAGGGTTTAGTGGCTTTCTTT.

The V call is TRBV4-3, the J call TRBJ1-6; D is possibly TRBD1 (5 bases). Per the germline V gene, CDR1 is LGHNA and CDR2 is YSLEER. Trimming cost V 3 bases and J 7 bases, with 13 bases left between them. The CDR3 contains 15 residues. CDR3 DNA: TGCGCCAGCAGCCAGCTGGGGGGAAACAATTCACCCCTCCACTTT. Residues: CASSQLGGNNSPLHF.

A few counts support this clonotype. The junction differs from germline at one of its ends, possibly a read error. The chain joins TRBV7-7 to TRBJ2-2; TRBD2 matches at 7 bases. The CDR3 is made up of 14 amino acids. CDR1 is SSHAT and CDR2 is FNYEAQ in the germline V gene (reference sequence). CDR3 sequence (DNA): TGTGCTAGCAGCTCGAGCGGGGTGCCCGGGGAGCTGTTTTTT. This gives the protein CASSSSGVPGELFF.

J is TRBJ1-2 and V is TRBV6-5; D possibly corresponds to TRBD1 (5 bases). The germline V and J ends were trimmed by 2 bases and 0 bases, with 13 bases remaining between them. The CDR3 sequence is 16 residues long. Germline CDR1 is MNHEY and CDR2 is SVGAGI. CDR3 bases: TGTGCCAGCAGTTACGGGGGGGGTCGGGCTAACTATGGCTACACCTTC. Its translation is CASSYGGGRANYGYTF.

This rearrangement joins TRBV7-8 to TRBJ2-2; 11 bases are shared with TRBD1. V trimming: 6 bases; J trimming: 5 bases; junction bases outside the gene matches: 2. Germline V gene lookup returns CDR1 SGHVS and CDR2 FQNEAQ. The CDR3 is made up of 14 amino acids. The CDR3, as DNA: TGTGCCAGCAGGGGGACAGGGGGGACCGGGGAGCTGTTTTTT. This gives the protein CASRGTGGTGELFF.

This clonotype appeared many times. The chain employs TRBV5-1 and TRBJ2-2; the D is unclear. The CDR3 spans 15 residues. Germline CDR1 reads SGHRS; CDR2 reads YFSETQ. Trimming cost V 1 base and J 2 bases, with 9 bases left between them. DNA for the CDR3: TGCGCCAGCAGCTTGAGAGGTCATAACACCGGGGAGCTGTTTTTT. Amino acid sequence: CASSLRGHNTGELFF.

This clonotype was seen only a few times. The V and J genes are TRBV5-1 and TRBJ2-2; D is unresolved. The CDR3 covers 14 residues. CDR1 is SGHRS and CDR2 is YFSETQ in the germline V gene. Trimming shortened V by 4 bases and J by 2 bases, and 9 bases separated the two germline ends. Written as DNA, the CDR3 is TGCGCCAGCAGCCCTTTTTCCAACACCGGGGAGCTGTTTTTT. Encoded protein: CASSPFSNTGELFF.

The chain couples TRBV7-2 to TRBJ2-5; no clear D gene. Per the germline V gene, CDR1 is SGHTA and CDR2 is FQGNSA. V was trimmed by 5 bases and J by 5 bases, leaving 15 bases between them. The CDR3 runs 14 residues. The DNA of the CDR3 is TGTGCCAGCAGCCCCCGACCCTCTCGGGAGACCCAGTACTTC. Its translation: CASSPRPSRETQYF.

This clonotype has only a few counts. The gene calls are TRBV10-3 and TRBJ2-5, with D hard to call. Germline values: CDR1 ENHRY, CDR2 SYGVKD. V was shortened by 0 bases and J by 5 bases, with 4 bases between the two germline ends. This CDR3 is 12 amino acids long. CDR3 region: CAISESLETQYF. The CDR3 DNA follows: TGTGCCATCAGTGAGTCGCTGGAGACCCAGTACTTC.

This clonotype has only a few counts. The chain employs TRBV7-2 and TRBJ1-6; possibly TRBD1 for D (5 bases). Trimming removed 4 bases from V and 9 bases from J, with 16 bases in between. Germline V CDR1 and CDR2: SGHTA, FQGNSA. CDR3 size: 15 residues. As DNA, the CDR3 is TGTGCCAGCAGCTCAGGTTCGGGGACCACTTCACCCCTCCACTTT. It codes for CASSSGSGTTSPLHF.

This clonotype was seen more than once but under ten times. The chain links TRBV12-3 or TRBV12-4 to TRBJ2-3; D may match TRBD1 or TRBD2 (5 bases each). Trimming stripped 1 base from V and 1 base from J, with 18 bases between. The CDR3 contains 18 residues. The CDR3 DNA is TGTGCCAGCAGTTTAGTCCTGAGGGGCCTACCACGCACAGATACGCAGTATTTT. Its translation is CASSLVLRGLPRTDTQYF.

This clonotype was seen more than once but under ten times. This rearrangement joins TRBV5-1 to TRBJ1-1; tentative D call: TRBD1 (6 bases). The V gene lost 5 bases and the J gene lost 0 bases, with 14 bases spanning the gap. The CDR3 spans 15 residues. Germline CDR1 is SGHRS and CDR2 is YFSETQ. In DNA, the CDR3 is TGCGCCAGCAGACAACAGGGCCAAGTGAACACTGAAGCTTTCTTT. Encoded protein: CASRQQGQVNTEAFF.

The chain carries TRBV5-6 and TRBJ2-7; 10 nucleotides agree with TRBD2. In germline, CDR1 is SGHDT, CDR2 YYEEEE. The CDR3 length is 16 residues. With 3 bases clipped from V and 7 bases from J, the junction kept 13 bases outside the gene matches. CDR3 nucleotides: TGTGCCAGCAGCTCGACTAAGCGGGGGGGCCGAGGAGAGCAGTACGTC. Translated, it gives CASSSTKRGGRGEQYV.

This clonotype was counted ten times or more. The chain couples TRBV5-1 to TRBJ2-3; possibly TRBD1 for D (5 bases). V dropped 2 bases and J dropped 4 bases, with 11 bases sitting between them. This CDR3 has 14 residues. Germline lookup yields CDR1 SGHRS and CDR2 YFSETQ. The CDR3 DNA reads as TGCGCCAGCAGCTTAGGGGCACCCCCAGATACGCAGTATTTT. Translating it yields CASSLGAPPDTQYF.

This chain connects TRBV4-2 to TRBJ2-2; 8 bases are a match to TRBD2. J gave up 5 bases and V 0 bases, and 11 bases lay outside the gene matches. This CDR3 comprises 18 residues. CDR1 and CDR2 from the germline V gene are LGHNA and YNFKEQ. CDR3 in DNA: TGTGCCAGCAGCCAAGACCCCGCCCTAGCGGGTTGGACCGGGGAGCTGTTTTTT. Encoded protein: CASSQDPALAGWTGELFF.

The chain couples TRBV6-2 or TRBV6-3 to TRBJ1-5; D gene ambiguous. The CDR3 sequence is 16 residues long. Trimming took off 5 bases at V and 2 bases at J, with 16 bases between the two ends. Germline V lookup: CDR1 MNHEY, CDR2 SVGEGT. The CDR3 here is CASSPRTLWGNQPQHF. CDR3 DNA: TGTGCCAGCAGTCCCAGGACCCTCTGGGGCAATCAGCCCCAGCATTTT.

This clonotype has a count of ten or more. The chain carries TRBV5-1 and TRBJ2-3; no reliable D call. Trimming cost V 0 bases and J 6 bases, with 5 bases left between them. CDR1 is SGHRS, CDR2 YFSETQ, per germline. The CDR3 loop spans 12 amino acids. The CDR3 loop is CASSLAEDTQYF. The CDR3 DNA sequence: TGCGCCAGCAGCTTGGCGGAGGATACGCAGTATTTT.

CDR3 sequence (DNA): TGTGCCAGCACCCTGGACAGGGGGTCGGTCACCTTC. This codes for CASTLDRGSVTF. The chain employs TRBV12-3 or TRBV12-4 and TRBJ1-2, with 10 positions matching TRBD1. CDR3 size: 12 residues. Unmatched junction bases numbered 9, after V lost 7 bases and J lost 13 bases.

The chain links TRBV18 to TRBJ2-6; TRBD1 agrees at 11 bases. Trimming at V came to 3 bases and at J to 0 bases, leaving 10 bases not matched to a gene. This CDR3 is built from 20 residues. In germline, CDR1 is KGHSH, CDR2 LQKENI. The CDR3 loop is CASSPRTGGAPGSGANVLTF. CDR3 nucleotide sequence: TGTGCCAGCTCACCGAGGACAGGGGGCGCTCCAGGCTCTGGGGCCAACGTCCTGACTTTC.

On this clonotype itself: One junction end does not reproduce the germline sequence, and a read error may be involved. This chain joins TRBV24-1 and TRBJ2-5; 12 nucleotides agree with TRBD2. CDR1 KGHDR and CDR2 SFDVKD come from the germline V gene. CDR3 length: 16 amino acids. The CDR3 region is CATSALTSGGRETQYF. The CDR3 nucleotides read TGTGCCACCAGTGCTTTGACTAGCGGGGGAAGAGAGACCCAGTACTTC.

This clonotype was seen only a few times. V usage is TRBV12-3 or TRBV12-4 and J usage is TRBJ2-3, with TRBD1 matching 9 bases. V shed 6 bases and J 2 bases; nucleotides not matched to a gene: 9. The CDR3 has 16 residues. The CDR3 nucleotides are TGTGCCAGCAGCCGACGGACAGGGGATTCCACAGATACGCAGTATTTT. Translated: CASSRRTGDSTDTQYF.

This clonotype was seen a few times. V gene TRBV20-1 combines with J gene TRBJ2-5, with D possibly matching TRBD1 (5 bases). This CDR3 region has 13 residues. V lost 5 bases, J lost 0 bases, and 10 bases lay in between. Germline lookup yields CDR1 DFQATT and CDR2 SNEGSKA (reference sequence). CDR3 in amino acids: CSALTVDQETQYF. CDR3 sequence (DNA): TGCAGTGCTCTGACAGTAGACCAAGAGACCCAGTACTTC.

This clonotype has a single count. The V call is TRBV7-2, the J call TRBJ2-1, with 8 bases lining up with TRBD2. CDR1 and CDR2 (germline): SGHTA, FQGNSA. V dropped 5 bases and J dropped 8; count of bases not matched to a gene: 11. This CDR3 region has 15 residues. The CDR3 loop is CASSETTGTSHEQFF. CDR3 in DNA: TGTGCCAGCAGCGAAACAACCGGGACTAGTCATGAGCAGTTCTTC.

This clonotype was counted between two and nine times. The chain has TRBV7-2 and TRBJ2-5; D is ambiguous. Germline CDR1 reads SGHTA; CDR2 reads FQGNSA. Trimming shortened V by 1 base and J by 7 bases, and 4 bases separated the two germline ends. This CDR3 has 11 residues. CDR3 bases: TGTGCCAGCAGCTTAGACACGACCCAGTACTTC. It yields the protein CASSLDTTQYF.

This clonotype was seen a handful of times. The chain uses TRBV18 and TRBJ2-7; no clear D gene. The CDR3 has 13 residues. V was shortened by 3 bases and J by 3 bases, with 9 bases between the two germline ends. The germline V gene encodes CDR1 KGHSH and CDR2 LQKENI. Here the CDR3 reads CASSPSEDYEQYV. In DNA form, the CDR3 reads TGTGCCAGCTCACCTAGTGAGGACTACGAGCAGTACGTC.